Below, one TCR beta chain is given with its context. This record belongs to a study of cytomegalovirus exposure and HLA in healthy donors. Overall study context: The 120 validation repertoires matched the roughly 700 first-cohort repertoires in platform, a later analysis reported.

Produced via immunoSEQ multiplex PCR; TCRdb's table is partial and in-frame only. The table has 200,000 to 250,000 clones, 80% to 95% seen once. Germline V CDR1 and CDR2: SEHNR, FQNEAQ (reference sequence). The CDR3 is made up of 16 amino acids. The junction had 10 bases not matched to a gene; V was cut back by 3 bases and J by 5 bases. The genes are TRBV7-9 and TRBJ2-1; 7 nucleotides align to TRBD2. The clonotype originates from a woman between 18 and 30 years old in good health and CMV-seronegative. Sequenced input: PBMCs. The CDR3 region is CASSLGLPTLNNEQFF. CDR3 nucleotide sequence: TGTGCCAGCAGCTTGGGACTACCGACTTTAAACAATGAGCAGTTCTTC. Full variable domain (outside the CDR3, taken from reference TRBV7-9 and TRBJ2-1): DTGVSQNPRHKITKRGQNVTFRCDPISEHNRLYWYRQTLGQGPEFLTYFQNEAQLEKSRLLSDRFSAERPKGSFSTLEIQRTEQGDSAMYLCASSLGLPTLNNEQFFGPGTRLTVL.